This T cell receptor (beta chain) emerged from a study of cytomegalovirus exposure and HLA in healthy donors. Study outcomes and limitations: There were some public TCRs occurring in many donors, but most TCR sequences were rare. Under in vitro conditions, three CMV-associated chains were confirmed as specific for CMV antigens. A classifier reportedly called cytomegalovirus status with high sensitivity and specificity.

Data came from immunoSEQ multiplex PCR; TCRdb stores just in-frame clones and leaves some out. The sample contains 100,000 to 150,000 clones, 89% of which appear only once. The CDR3 contains 19 residues. The germline CDR1 and CDR2 sequences are LGHNT and FRNRAP. Trimming took 5 bases from V and 1 from J; bases not matched to a gene: 16. On this clone: Antigen specificity is unknown.

The sequence derives from a woman between 18 and 29 years old in good health and CMV-seronegative. Sequencing input: PBMCs. The chain carries TRBV12-5 and TRBJ1-5, with 8 bases lining up with TRBD1. In nucleotides, the CDR3 is TGTGCTAGTGGTCCGATTCAGGGGGCCGCTCCAATGAGCAATCAGCCCCAGCATTTT. This translates into CASGPIQGAAPMSNQPQHF.